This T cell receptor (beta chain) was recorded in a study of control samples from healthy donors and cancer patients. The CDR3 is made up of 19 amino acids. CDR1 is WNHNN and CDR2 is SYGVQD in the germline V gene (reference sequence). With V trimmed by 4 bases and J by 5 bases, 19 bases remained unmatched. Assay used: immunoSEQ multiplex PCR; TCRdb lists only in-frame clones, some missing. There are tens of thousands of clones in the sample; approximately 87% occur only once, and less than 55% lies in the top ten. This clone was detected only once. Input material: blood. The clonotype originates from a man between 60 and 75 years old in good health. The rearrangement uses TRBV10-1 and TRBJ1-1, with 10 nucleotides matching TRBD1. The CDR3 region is CASSGVPSGTGALGTEAFF. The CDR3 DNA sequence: TGCGCCAGCAGTGGGGTACCCTCCGGGACAGGGGCCCTGGGGACTGAAGCTTTCTTT.